This passage covers 9 T cell receptor beta chains from one sample sequenced in a study of blood T cell repertoires in COVID-19. Generated by immunoSEQ multiplex PCR, the TCRdb table keeps only in-frame clones and is missing some. This table has about half a million clones, roughly 85% appearing once. The sample consisted of peripheral blood. These TCRs come from a human donor in a cohort sampled during active COVID-19.

V gene TRBV7-2 combines with J gene TRBJ2-7, with D tentatively TRBD1 (5 bases). Trimming left V 5 bases short and J 1 base short, with 12 bases between. The CDR3 loop spans 14 amino acids. Germline CDR1 SGHTA, CDR2 FQGNSA. CDR3 loop: CASSPGSVSYEQYF. The CDR3 DNA follows: TGTGCCAGCAGCCCAGGGTCGGTATCCTACGAGCAGTACTTC.

The genes are TRBV7-8 and TRBJ2-3; D uncertain. Trimming removed 1 base from V and 0 bases from J, with 11 bases in between. The CDR3 is 16 amino acids. From germline, CDR1 is SGHVS and CDR2 FQNEAQ. The CDR3 nucleotides read TGTGCCAGCAGCTTAGGGCGAGCGCAGAGCACAGATACGCAGTATTTT. Its translation: CASSLGRAQSTDTQYF.

In the case of this clone: Possible read error: a much larger clone is one base away. The same CDR3 also results from other DNA sequences found in this sample. The chain recombines TRBV19 with TRBJ1-2; no clear D. The CDR3 totals 12 residues. The ends were cut back, 5 bases at V and 6 bases at J, with 10 bases in the middle. Germline CDR1 reads LNHDA; CDR2 reads SQIVND (reference sequence). CDR3 loop: CASSYTRNGYTF. The CDR3, as DNA: TGTGCCAGTAGTTACACCAGGAATGGCTACACCTTC.

The rearrangement joins TRBV30 to TRBJ1-6; D is perhaps TRBD1 (5 bases). With 0 bases removed from V and 2 bases from J, the gap between germline ends came to 8 bases. CDR1 and CDR2 (germline): GTSNPN, SVGIG (reference sequence). The CDR3 runs 15 residues. In nucleotides, the CDR3 is TGTGCCTGGAGTGTCCGGGGGACCTATAATTCACCCCTCCACTTT. Encoded protein: CAWSVRGTYNSPLHF.

The J gene is TRBJ1-5, the V gene TRBV7-8; no definite D call. Per the germline V gene, CDR1 is SGHVS and CDR2 is FQNEAQ. CDR3 length equals 15 residues. The ends were cut back, 0 bases at V and 1 base at J, with 7 bases in the middle. DNA for the CDR3: TGTGCCAGCAGCTTAGCCAGGCTAAGCAATCAGCCCCAGCATTTT. This sequence encodes CASSLARLSNQPQHF.

The J gene is TRBJ2-7, the V gene TRBV6-6, with TRBD1 as a possible D gene (5 bases). This CDR3 has 13 residues. V gave up 0 bases and J gave up 3 bases, with 6 bases separating them. Germline V gene data show CDR1 as MNHNY and CDR2 as SVGAGI (reference sequence). The CDR3 DNA sequence: TGTGCCAGCAGTTACTCCGACAGCTACGAGCAGTACTTC. Residues: CASSYSDSYEQYF.

This chain joins TRBV19 and TRBJ2-1; 7 bases align to TRBD2. This CDR3 spans 14 amino acids. The germline V gene encodes CDR1 LNHDA and CDR2 SQIVND (reference sequence). V shed 6 bases and J 8 bases; nucleotides not matched to a gene: 10. The CDR3 sequence: CASRSGLPNDEQFF. CDR3 coding DNA: TGTGCCAGTAGATCGGGACTACCAAACGATGAGCAGTTCTTC.

This clone has just one count. V gene TRBV30 combines with J gene TRBJ1-5, with D unclear. The V and J ends lost 1 base and 7 bases respectively, with 11 bases between them. Germline V gene data show CDR1 as GTSNPN and CDR2 as SVGIG (reference sequence). The CDR3 runs 13 residues. The CDR3 reads CAWSGLPGQPQHF. The CDR3 DNA is TGTGCCTGGAGTGGACTGCCTGGCCAGCCCCAGCATTTT. Using reference TRBV30 and TRBJ1-5 for the parts outside the CDR3, the full variable domain is SQTIHQWPATLVQPVGSPLSLECTVEGTSNPNLYWYRQAAGRGLQLLFYSVGIGQISSEVPQNLSASRPQDRQFILSSKKLLLSDSGFYLCAWSGLPGQPQHFGDGTRLSIL.

The chain recombines TRBV6-4 with TRBJ2-2; 11 nucleotides line up with TRBD2. V gave up 5 bases and J gave up 3 bases; unmatched junction bases: 5. The CDR3 totals 16 residues. In germline, CDR1 is MRHNA, CDR2 SNTAGT. The CDR3 is CASSIQLAGDTGELFF. CDR3 in DNA: TGTGCCAGCAGTATCCAACTAGCGGGAGACACCGGGGAGCTGTTTTTT.